The source of this T cell receptor (beta chain) is a study of beta chain features in type 1 diabetes. Study-level results: Moderate but significant shortening of TCRB CDR3s was recorded in all four CD4+ subsets from Type 1 diabetes patients.

As every portion of the isolated RNA was reverse transcribed, the sequencing read expressed TCRB transcripts. Generated by immunoSEQ multiplex PCR, the TCRdb table keeps only in-frame clones and is missing some. Found here are hundreds of thousands of clones, over 9.5% of them singletons; the top ten hold around 0.0099%. With respect to this clone: Its antigen remains unidentified.

The material sequenced was naive CD4+ T cells from blood. The TCR sequence derives from a woman between 18 and 29 years old with type 1 diabetes.

CDR3 DNA sequence: TGTGCCAGCAGCCTGACTAGCGGGAGGTACGAGCAGTACTTC. Its protein is CASSLTSGRYEQYF. V usage is TRBV14 and J usage is TRBJ2-7, with 13 bases that match TRBD2. The V segment lost 4 bases and the J segment 4 bases; nucleotides outside the gene matches: 1. This CDR3 has 14 amino acids. Looked up from germline, CDR1 is SGHDN and CDR2 is FVKESK. Full variable domain (missing parts from reference TRBV14 and TRBJ2-7): EAGVTQFPSHSVIEKGQTVTLRCDPISGHDNLYWYRRVMGKEIKFLLHFVKESKQDESGMPNNRFLAERTGGTYSTLKVQPAELEDSGVYFCASSLTSGRYEQYFGPGTRLTVT.